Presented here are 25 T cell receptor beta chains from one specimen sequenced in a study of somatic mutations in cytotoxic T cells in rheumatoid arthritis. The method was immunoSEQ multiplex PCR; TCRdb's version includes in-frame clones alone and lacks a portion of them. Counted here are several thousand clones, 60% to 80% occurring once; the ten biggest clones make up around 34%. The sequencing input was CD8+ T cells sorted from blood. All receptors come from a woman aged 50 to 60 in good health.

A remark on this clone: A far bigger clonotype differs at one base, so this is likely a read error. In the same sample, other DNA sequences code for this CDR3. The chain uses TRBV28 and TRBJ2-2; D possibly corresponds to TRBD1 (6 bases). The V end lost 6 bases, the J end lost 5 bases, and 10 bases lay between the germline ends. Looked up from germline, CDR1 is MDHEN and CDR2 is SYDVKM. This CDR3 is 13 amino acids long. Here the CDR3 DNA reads TGTGCCAGCAGCCATAGGGGGACCGGGGAGCTGTTTTTT. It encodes CASSHRGTGELFF.

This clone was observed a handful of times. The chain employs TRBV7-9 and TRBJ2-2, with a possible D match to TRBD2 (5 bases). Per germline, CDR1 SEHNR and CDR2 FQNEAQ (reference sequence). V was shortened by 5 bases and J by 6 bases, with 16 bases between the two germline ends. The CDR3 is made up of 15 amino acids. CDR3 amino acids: CASSPPDSVAGELFF. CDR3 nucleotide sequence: TGTGCCAGCAGCCCACCGGATAGCGTGGCCGGGGAGCTGTTTTTT.

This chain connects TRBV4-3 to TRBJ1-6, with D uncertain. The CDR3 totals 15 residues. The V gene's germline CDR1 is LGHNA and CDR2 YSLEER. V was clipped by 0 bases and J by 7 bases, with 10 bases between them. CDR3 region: CASSQDRGTNSPLHF. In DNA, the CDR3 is TGCGCCAGCAGCCAAGATCGCGGCACCAATTCACCCCTCCACTTT.

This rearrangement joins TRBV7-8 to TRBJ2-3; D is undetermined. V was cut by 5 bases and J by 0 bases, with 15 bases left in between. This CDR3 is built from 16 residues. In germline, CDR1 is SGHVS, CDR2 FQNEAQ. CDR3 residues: CASSTLVLTSTDTQYF. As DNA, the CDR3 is TGTGCCAGCAGCACCCTGGTGCTGACTAGCACAGATACGCAGTATTTT.

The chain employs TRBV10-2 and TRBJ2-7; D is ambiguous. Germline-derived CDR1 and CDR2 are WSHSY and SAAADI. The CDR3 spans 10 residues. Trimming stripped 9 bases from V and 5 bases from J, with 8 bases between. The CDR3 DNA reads TGCGCCAGTCCCTCTCACGAGCAGTACTTC. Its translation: CASPSHEQYF.

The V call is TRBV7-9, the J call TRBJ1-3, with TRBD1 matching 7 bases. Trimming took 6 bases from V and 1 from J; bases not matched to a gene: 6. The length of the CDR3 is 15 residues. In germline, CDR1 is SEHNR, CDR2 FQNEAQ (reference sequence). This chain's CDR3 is CASRTDRLSGNTIYF. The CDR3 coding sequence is TGTGCCAGCAGAACGGACAGGCTGTCTGGAAACACCATATATTTT.

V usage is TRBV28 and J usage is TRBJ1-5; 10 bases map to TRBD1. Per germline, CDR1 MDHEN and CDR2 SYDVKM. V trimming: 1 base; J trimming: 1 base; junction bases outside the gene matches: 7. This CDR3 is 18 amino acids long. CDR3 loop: CASSLFATGGPSNQPQHF. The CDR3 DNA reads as TGTGCCAGCAGTTTATTCGCGACAGGGGGCCCGAGCAATCAGCCCCAGCATTTT.

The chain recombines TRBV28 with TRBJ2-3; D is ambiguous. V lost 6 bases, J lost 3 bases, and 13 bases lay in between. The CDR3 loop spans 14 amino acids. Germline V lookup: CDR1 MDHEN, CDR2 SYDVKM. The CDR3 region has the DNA TGTGCCAGCAGAACCCGGGTCCTAACAGATACGCAGTATTTT. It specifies CASRTRVLTDTQYF.

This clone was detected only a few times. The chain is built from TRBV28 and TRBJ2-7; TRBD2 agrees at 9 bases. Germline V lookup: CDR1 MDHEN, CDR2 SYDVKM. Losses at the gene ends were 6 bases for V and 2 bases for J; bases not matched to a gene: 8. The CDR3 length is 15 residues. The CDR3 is CASSPESGGPYEQYF. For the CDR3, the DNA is TGTGCCAGCAGCCCCGAAAGCGGGGGGCCCTACGAGCAGTACTTC.

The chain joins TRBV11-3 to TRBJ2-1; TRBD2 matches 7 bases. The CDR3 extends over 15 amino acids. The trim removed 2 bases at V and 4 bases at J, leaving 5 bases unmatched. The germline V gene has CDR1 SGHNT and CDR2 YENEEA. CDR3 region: CASSLSGAGYNEQFF. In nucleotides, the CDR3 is TGTGCCAGCAGCTTATCCGGAGCGGGGTACAATGAGCAGTTCTTC.

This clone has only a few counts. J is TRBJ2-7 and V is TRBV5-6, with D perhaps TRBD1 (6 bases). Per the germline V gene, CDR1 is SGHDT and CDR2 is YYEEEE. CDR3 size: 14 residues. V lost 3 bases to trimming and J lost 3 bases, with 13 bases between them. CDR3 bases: TGTGCCAGCAGCTATTGGACAGTCGACTACGAGCAGTACTTC. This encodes CASSYWTVDYEQYF.

This CDR3 is CASSVLTGENTEAFF. DNA for the CDR3: TGTGCCAGCAGTGTCCTGACAGGAGAGAACACTGAAGCTTTCTTT. The genes are TRBV6-5 and TRBJ1-1, with TRBD1 as a possible D gene (6 bases). Trimming left V 5 bases short and J 1 base short, with 14 bases between. CDR3 length: 15 residues. Germline CDR1 reads MNHEY; CDR2 reads SVGAGI.

CDR3 loop: CASSLLGSLGSYEQYF. In DNA form, the CDR3 reads TGTGCCAGCAGCTTGTTAGGGTCCCTAGGGAGCTACGAGCAGTACTTC. This chain uses TRBV5-6 with TRBJ2-7; perhaps TRBD2 as D (5 bases). Per germline, CDR1 SGHDT and CDR2 YYEEEE. V was cut by 1 base and J by 3 bases, with 17 bases left in between. The length of the CDR3 is 16 residues.

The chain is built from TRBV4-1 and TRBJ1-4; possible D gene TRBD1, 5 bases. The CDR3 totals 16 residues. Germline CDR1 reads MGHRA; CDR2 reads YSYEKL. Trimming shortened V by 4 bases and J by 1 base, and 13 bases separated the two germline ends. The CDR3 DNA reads TGCGCCAGCAGCCGGAGGGGATTGGGAACTAATGAAAAACTGTTTTTT. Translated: CASSRRGLGTNEKLFF.

The CDR3 nucleotides read TGTGCCAGCAGCAAAGGGAGGACAGGGGAATTGTCCGGGGAGCTGTTTTTT. Its protein is CASSKGRTGELSGELFF. The chain is built from TRBV21-1 and TRBJ2-2; no check of the table's D call, TRBD1, against the DNA was made. TRBV21-1 is noted as a pseudogene. The CDR3 covers 17 residues.

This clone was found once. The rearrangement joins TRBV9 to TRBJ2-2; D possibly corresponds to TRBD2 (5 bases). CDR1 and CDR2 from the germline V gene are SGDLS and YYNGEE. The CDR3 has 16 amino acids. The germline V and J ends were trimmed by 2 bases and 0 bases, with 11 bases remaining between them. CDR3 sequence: CASSVRADANTGELFF. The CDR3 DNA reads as TGTGCCAGCAGCGTGAGAGCGGACGCGAACACCGGGGAGCTGTTTTTT. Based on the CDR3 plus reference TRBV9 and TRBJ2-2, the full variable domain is DSGVTQTPKHLITATGQRVTLRCSPRSGDLSVYWYQQSLDQGLQFLIQYYNGEERAKGNILERFSAQQFPDLHSELNLSSLELGDSALYFCASSVRADANTGELFFGEGSRLTVL.

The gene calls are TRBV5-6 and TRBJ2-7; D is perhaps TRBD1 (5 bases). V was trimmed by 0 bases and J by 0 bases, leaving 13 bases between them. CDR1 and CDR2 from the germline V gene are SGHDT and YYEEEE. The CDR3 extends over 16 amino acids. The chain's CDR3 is CASSLGGAFSSYEQYF. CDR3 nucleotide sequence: TGTGCCAGCAGCTTGGGTGGGGCTTTTTCCTCCTACGAGCAGTACTTC.

DNA of the CDR3: TGCGCCAGCAGCCAAGATTTGTGGCAGATGAACACTGAAGCTTTCTTT. Translation gives CASSQDLWQMNTEAFF. The gene calls are TRBV4-3 and TRBJ1-1; D remains unclear. The CDR3 is 16 amino acids. V shed 0 bases and J shed 0 bases, with 11 bases lying between them. The V gene's germline CDR1 is LGHNA and CDR2 YSLEER.

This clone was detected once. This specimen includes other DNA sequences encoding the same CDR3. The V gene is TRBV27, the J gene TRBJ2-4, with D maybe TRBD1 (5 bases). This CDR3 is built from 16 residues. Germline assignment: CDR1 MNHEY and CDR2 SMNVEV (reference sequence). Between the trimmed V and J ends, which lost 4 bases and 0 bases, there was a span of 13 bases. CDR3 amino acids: CASSSRVILAKNIQYF. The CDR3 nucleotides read TGTGCCAGCAGTTCCAGGGTCATACTAGCCAAAAACATTCAGTACTTC.

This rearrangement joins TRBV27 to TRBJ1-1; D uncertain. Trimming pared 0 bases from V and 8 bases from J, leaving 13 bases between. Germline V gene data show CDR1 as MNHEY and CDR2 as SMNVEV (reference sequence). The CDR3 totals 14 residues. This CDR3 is CASSLSLGRTEAFF. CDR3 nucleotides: TGTGCCAGCAGTTTATCTCTGGGGAGAACCGAAGCTTTCTTT.

CDR3 sequence: CASSPSGTSGQETQYF. In nucleotides, the CDR3 is TGTGCCAGCAGCCCCTCCGGGACTAGCGGCCAAGAGACCCAGTACTTC. The genes are TRBV7-9 and TRBJ2-5; 11 bases align to TRBD2. With V trimmed by 5 bases and J by 1 base, 6 bases remained unmatched. The CDR3 has 16 amino acids. Germline CDR1 and CDR2: SEHNR and FQNEAQ (reference sequence). The whole variable domain, remainder taken from reference TRBV7-9 and TRBJ2-5, is DTGVSQNPRHKITKRGQNVTFRCDPISEHNRLYWYRQTLGQGPEFLTYFQNEAQLEKSRLLSDRFSAERPKGSFSTLEIQRTEQGDSAMYLCASSPSGTSGQETQYFGPGTRLLVL.

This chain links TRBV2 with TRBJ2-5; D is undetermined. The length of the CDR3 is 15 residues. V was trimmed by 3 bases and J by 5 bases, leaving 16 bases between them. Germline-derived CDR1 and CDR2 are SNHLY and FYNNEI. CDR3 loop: CASSDLMEFQETQYF. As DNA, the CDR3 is TGTGCCAGCAGTGATCTGATGGAGTTTCAGGAGACCCAGTACTTC.

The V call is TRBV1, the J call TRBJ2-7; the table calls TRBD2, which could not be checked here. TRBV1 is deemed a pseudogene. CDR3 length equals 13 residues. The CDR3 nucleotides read TGCACCAGCTACCGGGACTGGCCCTACGAGCAGTACTTC. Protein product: CTSYRDWPYEQYF.

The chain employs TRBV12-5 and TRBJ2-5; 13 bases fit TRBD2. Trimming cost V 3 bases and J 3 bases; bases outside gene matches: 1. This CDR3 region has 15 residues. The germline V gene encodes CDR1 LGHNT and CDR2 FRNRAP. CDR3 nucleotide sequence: TGTGCTAGTGGTTTCGGACTAGCGGGGGAAGAGACCCAGTACTTC. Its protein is CASGFGLAGEETQYF. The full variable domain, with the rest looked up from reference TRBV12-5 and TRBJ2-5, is DARVTQTPRHKVTEMGQEVTMRCQPILGHNTVFWYRQTMMQGLELLAYFRNRAPLDDSGMPKDRFSAEMPDATLATLKIQPSEPRDSAVYFCASGFGLAGEETQYFGPGTRLLVL.

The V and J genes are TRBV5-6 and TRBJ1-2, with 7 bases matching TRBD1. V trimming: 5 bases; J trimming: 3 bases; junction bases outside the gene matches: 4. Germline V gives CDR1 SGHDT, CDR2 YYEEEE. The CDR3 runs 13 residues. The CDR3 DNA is TGTGCCAGCAGTCCAACAGGGGACTATGGCTACACCTTC. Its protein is CASSPTGDYGYTF.